This TCR beta chain was captured by sequencing in a study of breast tumors, draining lymph nodes, adjacent tissues. General study findings and limits: Tumors had less TCR diversity than lymph nodes, more than nontumor tissue.

About this clonotype: Its antigen is unknown. A much larger clone differs from this one at a single base, so this may be a read error. The conserved phenylalanine or tryptophan normally closing the CDR3 is absent here, so this likely arose from a read error.

The lymph nodes were axillary draining lymph nodes from breast cancer patients. Germline assignment: CDR1 LGHNT and CDR2 FRNRAP. There are 17 residues in the CDR3. MiXCR was run by TCRdb on the multiplex PCR reads, yielding one entry per CDR3 protein. The sample yields about 140,000 distinct CDR3 sequences, about 31% seen once. The source material was axillary lymph node tissue. This receptor was identified in a female donor with breast cancer. Some clones in this sample may be carry-over from other donors' samples. The chain is built from TRBV12-5 and TRBJ2-1, with D unresolved. Written as DNA, the CDR3 is TGTGCCAGCAGTTTGAACCCCCCAGCGAATCCCTACAATGAGCAGTTCCTC. Protein sequence: CASSLNPPANPYNEQFL.